This T cell receptor beta chain was captured by sequencing in a study of blood T cell repertoires in COVID-19 (dated by TCRdb to the early 2020s). At the level of the whole study: Samples covering the acute and convalescent phases of COVID-19 were provided by collaborators in the United States, Italy and Spain. The material from the prospective study consisted of cDNA or gDNA derived from T cells, B-cell-depleted T cells, or PBMCs. Subjects who had been exposed to COVID-19, were actively infected with it, or had recovered from it provided the deeply sampled blood TCRbeta repertoires that made up the dataset. The repertoires were released in a freely available public database meant as a resource for research on the immune response to SARS-CoV-2. The samples were drawn from two sources: the first 160 participants of the ongoing ImmuneRACE study, and over 1,000 subjects contributed by 6 global collaborators. The sample metadata nearly always contained a de-identified subject ID, COVID-19 status, age in years and sex. Where available, HLA class I and class II types were obtained from metadata supplied by the sample provider rather than from assay-based typing. Study-level results and caveats: The quantity of clinical and demographic metadata differed by source and by participant and was supplied without curation.

The collaborating institutions used their own protocols to collect whole blood in K2EDTA tubes. For TCRbeta analysis, collaborators shipped samples as frozen whole blood, isolated PBMCs, or DNA extracted from either of those sample types. TCRbeta CDR3 regions were amplified from genomic DNA by means of the immunoSEQ Assay, a bias-controlled multiplex PCR. In the paper's pipeline: Within the assay, amplification of reference gene primers was used to estimate how many nucleated cells each sample contained. Sequence reads were collapsed and filtered to measure the absolute abundance of every unique TCRbeta CDR3 rearrangement. For each sample, productive Simpson clonality was calculated as the square root of Simpson's diversity index over productive rearrangements. Here the immuneACCESS table is served through TCRdb, limited to in-frame sequences with V and J called. Missing clones are a known gap in these copies; in checked studies unresolved V genes cover under half, and the rest lacks a known reason. The DNA gave D and trimming, while V, J and clone size come from that table. This sample gives 230,000 or so clones in total; around 84% of them show up just once. Approximately 20% of the sample goes to the ten largest clones.

Regarding this clone: Its binding antigen is unknown. One base away there is no much larger clone; base qualities are not given.

Spanning cysteine to phenylalanine, the CDR3 consists of 15 amino acids. The retained sequence is limited to the CDR3, 45 bases, with the frame set at the first base. The germline V and J ends show losses of 7 bases and 7 bases respectively, and no gene match explains 10 bases of the junction. CDR1 is given as MNHEY and CDR2 as SVGAGI, both from the germline V gene. The sequenced material came from peripheral blood. Recombination joined TRBV6-5 with TRBJ1-4; TRBD1 aligns with 9 central bases. The sequence came from a man younger than 45 with active or convalescent COVID-19. The sequence in DNA is TGTGCCAGCACGACGCGGGACAGGGCTCTTGAAAAACTGTTTTTT. This translates into CASTTRDRALEKLFF.